The 19 T cell receptor beta chains in this list originate from one sample, sequenced in a study of blood T cells in healthy people across ages. Combining a sample-barcoded 5' primer with a J-beta primer mix, a second PCR ran for about 7 to 12 cycles. TCRdb redid the calling of the 5' RACE reads with MiXCR, one entry per CDR3 protein. Found here are some 900,000 distinct CDR3 sequences, around 26% of them singletons; the top ten hold around a sixth. Sequencing was performed on blood. The receptor source for this set is a woman older than 75 in good health.

At least ten counts were recorded for this clonotype. The rearrangement uses TRBV7-2 and TRBJ1-6; possibly TRBD1 for D (6 bases). The germline V gene has CDR1 SGHTA and CDR2 FQGNSA. The length of the CDR3 is 18 residues. V dropped 6 bases and J dropped 0 bases, with 18 bases sitting between them. CDR3 amino acids: CASRRVGQISSYNSPLHF. In DNA, the CDR3 is TGTGCCAGCAGACGCGTAGGACAGATTAGCTCCTATAATTCACCCCTCCACTTT.

This chain connects TRBV11-2 to TRBJ1-2; a possible D gene is TRBD1 (5 bases). The germline V gene encodes CDR1 SGHAT and CDR2 FQNNGV. The CDR3 has 12 residues. The V and J ends lost 10 bases and 5 bases respectively, with 14 bases between them. The CDR3 loop is CATRMGGYGYTF. In DNA, the CDR3 is TGTGCCACCCGGATGGGGGGGTATGGCTACACCTTC.

In regard to this clonotype: One end of the junction is discordant with germline, which a read error may explain. V usage is TRBV7-2 and J usage is TRBJ1-1; no clear D. The germline CDR1 and CDR2 sequences are SGHTA and FQGNSA. This CDR3 spans 15 amino acids. Here the CDR3 reads CANSSYTGGNTEAFF. The CDR3 DNA reads TGTGCCAACAGCTCTTACACCGGAGGTAACACTGAAGCTTTCTTT.

The genes are TRBV6-2 or TRBV6-3 and TRBJ1-6, with D possibly matching TRBD1 (5 bases). The CDR3 contains 16 residues. Trimming removed 0 bases at V and 7 bases at J, with 13 bases between. The germline gives CDR1 MNHEY, CDR2 SVGEGT. This chain's CDR3 is CASSYSPGRANSPLHF. CDR3 DNA: TGTGCCAGCAGTTACTCCCCAGGCAGGGCGAATTCACCCCTCCACTTT.

This clonotype was observed many times. This rearrangement joins TRBV20-1 to TRBJ1-5; 7 nucleotides line up with TRBD1. V lost 5 bases and J lost 0; bases outside the gene matches: 1. Germline V gene sequence: CDR1 DFQATT, CDR2 SNEGSKA (reference sequence). The CDR3 is made up of 13 amino acids. CDR3: CSAHRGSNQPQHF. As DNA, the CDR3 is TGCAGTGCTCACAGGGGTAGCAATCAGCCCCAGCATTTT.

This clonotype was detected ten times or more. The chain recombines TRBV20-1 with TRBJ2-1, with a possible D match to TRBD1 (6 bases). Germline loops: CDR1 DFQATT, CDR2 SNEGSKA (reference sequence). There are 12 residues in the CDR3. Trimming took off 6 bases at V and 3 bases at J, with 9 bases between the two ends. The CDR3 sequence is CSADSNYNEQFF. The CDR3 nucleotides read TGCAGTGCGGACAGCAACTACAATGAGCAGTTCTTC.

This clonotype has at least ten counts. The chain has TRBV6-2 or TRBV6-3 and TRBJ1-2; unclear D gene. The length of the CDR3 is 13 residues. Germline V gene lookup returns CDR1 MNHEY and CDR2 SVGEGT. Trimming pared 7 bases from V and 6 bases from J, leaving 15 bases between. CDR3 nucleotide sequence: TGTGCCAGCACCCCCTGGCATGGGAATGGCTACACCTTC. This encodes CASTPWHGNGYTF.

This chain uses TRBV7-9 with TRBJ1-6, with no clear D. V was clipped by 4 bases and J by 0 bases, with 7 bases between them. Germline loops: CDR1 SEHNR, CDR2 FQNEAQ (reference sequence). CDR3 length equals 15 residues. The CDR3 DNA is TGTGCCAGCAGCTCAAAGAGCTCCTATAATTCACCCCTCCACTTT. This translates into CASSSKSSYNSPLHF.

Comments on this clonotype: A single base separates this from a much larger clone, so it may be a read error. V usage is TRBV30 and J usage is TRBJ2-4, with D possibly being TRBD1 (5 bases). This CDR3 is built from 13 residues. Germline CDR1 and CDR2: GTSNPN and SVGIG (reference sequence). CDR3 sequence: CACYTQDSDIQCF. In DNA form, the CDR3 reads TGTGCCTGTTACACCCAGGATTCGGACATTCAGTGCTTC.

The table lists this clonotype with a few counts. This may be a read error: a much more frequent sequence differs by one nucleotide. The chain carries TRBV7-2 and TRBJ2-7; D gene ambiguous. The length of the CDR3 is 15 residues. V lost 3 bases and J lost 6, with 18 bases in between. Germline V lookup: CDR1 SGHTA, CDR2 FQGNSA. The chain's CDR3 is CASSFRLPVSSEQYF. Written as DNA, the CDR3 is TGTGCCAGCAGCTTTCGCCTTCCGGTTTCGAGCGAGCAGTACTTC.

The chain combines TRBV6-5 with TRBJ2-7; a possible D gene is TRBD1 (6 bases). The V end was cut by 2 bases, the J end by 6 bases, with 11 bases between. CDR1 and CDR2 (germline): MNHEY, SVGAGI. The CDR3 length is 13 residues. CDR3 sequence: CASSYGQRGEQYF. For the CDR3, the DNA is TGTGCCAGCAGTTACGGACAGAGAGGCGAGCAGTACTTC.

This clonotype was counted at least ten times. The V call is TRBV14, the J call TRBJ2-5; no definite D call. Between the trimmed V and J ends, which lost 4 bases and 5 bases, there was a span of 14 bases. The germline gives CDR1 SGHDN, CDR2 FVKESK. The CDR3 has 14 residues. The CDR3 protein is CASSPGADLETQYF. CDR3 bases: TGTGCCAGCAGCCCCGGCGCGGATTTGGAGACCCAGTACTTC.

Note on this clonotype: This may be a read error: a much more frequent sequence differs by one nucleotide. This rearrangement joins TRBV10-3 to TRBJ1-1; D remains ambiguous. CDR1 and CDR2 from the germline V gene are ENHRY and SYGVKD. The V end lost 3 bases, the J end lost 0 bases, and 5 bases lay between the germline ends. The CDR3 contains 13 residues. The CDR3 region is CAISESMNTEAFF. DNA of the CDR3: TGTGCCATCAGTGAATCCATGAACACTGAAGCTTTCTTT.

This clonotype was counted ten times or more. This rearrangement joins TRBV20-1 to TRBJ2-3; D remains unclear. The V end lost 0 bases, the J end lost 2 bases, and 12 bases lay between the germline ends. CDR1 is DFQATT and CDR2 is SNEGSKA in the germline V gene (reference sequence). The CDR3 covers 15 residues. DNA for the CDR3: TGCAGTGCTAGAGATCTGGAAAGGTACACAGATACGCAGTATTTT. Protein: CSARDLERYTDTQYF.

The chain carries TRBV12-3 or TRBV12-4 and TRBJ1-5; possible D gene TRBD1, 5 bases. The CDR3 has 13 residues. Trimming removed 4 bases at V and 4 bases at J, with 8 bases between. CDR3 region: CASSSRENQPQHF. The DNA of the CDR3 is TGTGCCAGCAGTTCCAGGGAAAATCAGCCCCAGCATTTT.

The J gene is TRBJ2-5, the V gene TRBV20-1, with 10 bases aligning to TRBD2. The CDR3 runs 12 residues. With V trimmed by 2 bases and J by 7 bases, 1 base remained unmatched. From germline, CDR1 is DFQATT and CDR2 SNEGSKA (reference sequence). CDR3 in amino acids: CSARQREGTQYF. CDR3 DNA sequence: TGCAGTGCTAGACAGCGGGAGGGGACCCAGTACTTC.

The rearrangement links TRBV20-1 to TRBJ1-1, with a weak D call TRBD1 (5 bases). Germline CDR1 DFQATT, CDR2 SNEGSKA (reference sequence). The CDR3 spans 13 residues. V was pared by 1 base and J by 1 base, with 7 bases between. CDR3 bases: TGCAGTGCTAGAGGGACACAGAACACTGAAGCTTTCTTT. Translation: CSARGTQNTEAFF.

In its sample, this clonotype was seen many times. This chain connects TRBV4-3 to TRBJ1-2, with 9 bases fitting TRBD1. Germline V gene data show CDR1 as LGHNA and CDR2 as YSLEER. The CDR3 runs 16 residues. V was clipped by 0 bases and J by 8 bases; unmatched bases: 10. The CDR3 region is CASSQEEGQGWGGYTF. CDR3 nucleotide sequence: TGCGCCAGCAGCCAAGAAGAGGGACAGGGCTGGGGGGGCTACACCTTC.

The chain combines TRBV5-1 with TRBJ2-4, with a possible D match to TRBD2 (5 bases). V gave up 0 bases and J gave up 7 bases, with 11 bases separating them. Germline V gene lookup returns CDR1 SGHRS and CDR2 YFSETQ. This CDR3 spans 14 amino acids. The CDR3 protein is CASSLGSSPNIQYF. CDR3 bases: TGCGCCAGCAGCTTGGGTTCTAGCCCGAACATTCAGTACTTC.